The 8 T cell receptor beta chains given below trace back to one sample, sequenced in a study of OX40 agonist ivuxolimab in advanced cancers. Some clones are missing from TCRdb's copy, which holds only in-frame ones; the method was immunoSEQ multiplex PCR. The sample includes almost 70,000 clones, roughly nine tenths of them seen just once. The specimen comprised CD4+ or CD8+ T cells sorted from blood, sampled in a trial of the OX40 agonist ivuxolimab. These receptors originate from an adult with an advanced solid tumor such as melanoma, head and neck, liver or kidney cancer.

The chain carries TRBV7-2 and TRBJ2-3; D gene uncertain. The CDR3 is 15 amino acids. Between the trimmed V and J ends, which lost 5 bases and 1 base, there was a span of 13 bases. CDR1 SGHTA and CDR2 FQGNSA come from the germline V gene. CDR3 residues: CASSAQFGRTDTQYF. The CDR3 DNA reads TGTGCCAGCAGCGCCCAATTCGGGCGCACAGATACGCAGTATTTT.

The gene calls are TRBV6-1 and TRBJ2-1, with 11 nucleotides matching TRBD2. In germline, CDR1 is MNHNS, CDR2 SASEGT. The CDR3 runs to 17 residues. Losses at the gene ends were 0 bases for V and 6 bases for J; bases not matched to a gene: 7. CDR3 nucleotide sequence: TGTGCCAGCAGTGAAGCCAATAGCGGGAGGGCCGTCAATGAGCAGTTCTTC. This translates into CASSEANSGRAVNEQFF.

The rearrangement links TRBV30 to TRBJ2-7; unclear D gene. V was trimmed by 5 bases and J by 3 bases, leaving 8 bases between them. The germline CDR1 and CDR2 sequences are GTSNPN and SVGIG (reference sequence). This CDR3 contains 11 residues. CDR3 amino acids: CAWRRDYEQYF. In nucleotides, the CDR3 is TGTGCCTGGCGAAGAGACTACGAGCAGTACTTC. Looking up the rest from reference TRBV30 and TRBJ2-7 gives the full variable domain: SQTIHQWPATLVQPVGSPLSLECTVEGTSNPNLYWYRQAAGRGLQLLFYSVGIGQISSEVPQNLSASRPQDRQFILSSKKLLLSDSGFYLCAWRRDYEQYFGPGTRLTVT.

CDR3 in amino acids: CASSWGLAHKEETQYF. CDR3 DNA sequence: TGCGCCAGCAGCTGGGGACTAGCCCACAAAGAAGAGACCCAGTACTTC. The chain carries TRBV5-1 and TRBJ2-5, with 9 bases fitting TRBD2. J gave up 3 bases and V 3 bases, and 9 bases lay outside the gene matches. The CDR3 totals 16 residues. CDR1 is SGHRS and CDR2 is YFSETQ in the germline V gene.

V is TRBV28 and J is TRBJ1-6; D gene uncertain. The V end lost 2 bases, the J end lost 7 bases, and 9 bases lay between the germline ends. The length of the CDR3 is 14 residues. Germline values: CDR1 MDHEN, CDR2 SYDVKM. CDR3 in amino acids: CASSLTQANSPLHF. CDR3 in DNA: TGTGCCAGCAGTTTAACCCAAGCCAATTCACCCCTCCACTTT.

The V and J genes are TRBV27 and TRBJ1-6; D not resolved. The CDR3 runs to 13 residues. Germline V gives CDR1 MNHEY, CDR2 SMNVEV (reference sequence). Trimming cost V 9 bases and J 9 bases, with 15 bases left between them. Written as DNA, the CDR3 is TGTGCCAGTTCCGCTCCCTCGGTTTCACCCCTCCACTTT. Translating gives CASSAPSVSPLHF.

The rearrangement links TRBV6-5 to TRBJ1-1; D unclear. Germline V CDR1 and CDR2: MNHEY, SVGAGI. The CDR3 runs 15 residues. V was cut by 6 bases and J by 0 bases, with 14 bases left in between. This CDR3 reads CASSPGETMNTEAFF. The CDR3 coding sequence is TGTGCCAGCAGCCCCGGAGAGACAATGAACACTGAAGCTTTCTTT.

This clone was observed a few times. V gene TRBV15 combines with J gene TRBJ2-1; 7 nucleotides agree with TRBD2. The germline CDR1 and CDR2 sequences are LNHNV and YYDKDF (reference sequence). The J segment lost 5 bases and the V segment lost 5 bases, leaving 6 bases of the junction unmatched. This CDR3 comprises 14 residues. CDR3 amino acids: CATSGGSRNNEQFF. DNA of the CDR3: TGTGCCACCAGCGGCGGGAGTAGGAACAATGAGCAGTTCTTC.